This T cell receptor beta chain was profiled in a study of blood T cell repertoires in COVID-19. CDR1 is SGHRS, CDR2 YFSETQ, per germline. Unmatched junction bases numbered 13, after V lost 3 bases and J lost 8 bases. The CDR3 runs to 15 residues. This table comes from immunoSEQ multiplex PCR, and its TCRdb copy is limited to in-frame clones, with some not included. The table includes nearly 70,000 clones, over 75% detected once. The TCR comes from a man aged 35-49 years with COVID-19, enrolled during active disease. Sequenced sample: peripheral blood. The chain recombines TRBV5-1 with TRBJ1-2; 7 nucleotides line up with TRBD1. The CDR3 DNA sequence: TGCGCCAGCAGCTCCTCCGTTACCGGGACAGTCGGCTACACCTTC. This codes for CASSSSVTGTVGYTF.